This TCR beta chain originates from a study of T cell responses to AZD1222 COVID-19 vaccine. The length of the CDR3 is 16 residues. Germline CDR1 SNHLY, CDR2 FYNNEI. V was clipped by 5 bases and J by 5 bases; unmatched bases: 11. Assay used: immunoSEQ multiplex PCR; TCRdb lists only in-frame clones, some missing. In the table there are over 60,000 clones, around 86% of which are singletons. Study-level points and caveats: Scientists sampled the repertoires only once the peak T cell response had passed. Baseline seropositives among AZD1222 recipients totaled only six. Compared with day 0, the breadth and depth of the Spike-specific TCR repertoire rose significantly after two doses of AZD1222. The donors showed a predominance of white British ancestry and of females, with possible underestimation of clonal diversity.

For this clone: Its antigen is still unknown.

The sequence was collected from an adult in good health. The chain uses TRBV2 and TRBJ2-7; 11 bases agree with TRBD2. The material was peripheral blood, obtained on day 0 of AZD1222 vaccination. CDR3 sequence reads: CASSTGLAAGRNEQYF. The CDR3 nucleotides are TGTGCCAGCAGTACGGGACTAGCGGCGGGCCGGAACGAGCAGTACTTC.